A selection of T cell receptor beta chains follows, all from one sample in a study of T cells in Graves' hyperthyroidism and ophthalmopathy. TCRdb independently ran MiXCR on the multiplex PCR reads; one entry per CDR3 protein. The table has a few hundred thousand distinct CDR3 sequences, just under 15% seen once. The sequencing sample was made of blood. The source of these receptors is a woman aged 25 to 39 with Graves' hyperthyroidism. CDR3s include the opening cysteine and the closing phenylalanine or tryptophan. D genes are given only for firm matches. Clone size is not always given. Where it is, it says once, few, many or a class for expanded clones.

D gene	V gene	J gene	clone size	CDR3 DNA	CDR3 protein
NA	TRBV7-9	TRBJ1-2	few	TGTGCCAGCAGCTTCGGACGTCCCCAAGACTATGGCTACACCTTC	CASSFGRPQDYGYTF
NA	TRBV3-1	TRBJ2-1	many	TGTGCCAGCAGCCAAGGGGTAGGGGTCTTC	CASSQGVGVF
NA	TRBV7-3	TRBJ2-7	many	TGTGCCAGCAGTTTCAAGGGGGGACCCCCCTACGAGCAGTACTTC	CASSFKGGPPYEQYF
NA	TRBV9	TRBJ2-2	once	TGTGCCCCGCTAGTTTGGGGCGCGAACACCGGGGAGCTGTTTTTT	CAPLVWGANTGELFF
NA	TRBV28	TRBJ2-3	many	TGTGCCAGCAGTTTAAGGGGGGGCTTCGGTCCCACAGATACGCAGTATTTT	CASSLRGGFGPTDTQYF
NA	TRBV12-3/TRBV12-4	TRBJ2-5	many	TGTGCCAGCAGTTTGGACGGAAAAGAGACCCAGTACTTC	CASSLDGKETQYF
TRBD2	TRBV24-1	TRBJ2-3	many	TGTGCCACCAGTGATTTCACGTGGGCCGGGACTAGCGGGATCCCAGATACGCAGTATTTT	CATSDFTWAGTSGIPDTQYF
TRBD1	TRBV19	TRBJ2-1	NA	TGTGCCAGTGCGTTGGACAGGGGGGCTGAGCAGTTCTTC	CASALDRGAEQFF
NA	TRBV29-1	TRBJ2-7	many	TGCAGCGTCGCGGAAGGGGTGAGCTCCTACGAGCAGTACTTC	CSVAEGVSSYEQYF
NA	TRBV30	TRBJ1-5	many	TGTGCCTGGAGTTCGGGGACTTCTAGCAATCAGCCCCAGCATTTT	CAWSSGTSSNQPQHF
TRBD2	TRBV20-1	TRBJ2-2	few	TGCAGTGCTAGGGGACTAGCGGTTGGCACCGGGGAGCTGTTTTTT	CSARGLAVGTGELFF
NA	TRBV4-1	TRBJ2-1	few	TGCGCCAGCAGCCAAGAAGGATTCAACAGGGCCAATGAGCAGTTCTTC	CASSQEGFNRANEQFF
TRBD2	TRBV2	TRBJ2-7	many	TGTGCCAGCAGTGAAGGGGGAGCGGGAGGAACCTACGAGCAGTACTTC	CASSEGGAGGTYEQYF
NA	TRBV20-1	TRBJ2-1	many	TGCAGTGCTAGGGTCACCTACAATGAGCAGTTCTTC	CSARVTYNEQFF
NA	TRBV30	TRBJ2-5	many	TGTGCCTGGAGCTCTGACTCCCCGGGGGAGACCCAGTACTTC	CAWSSDSPGETQYF
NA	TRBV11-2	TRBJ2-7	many	TGTGCCAGCAGCTTCGAGGCCTACGAGCAGTACTTC	CASSFEAYEQYF
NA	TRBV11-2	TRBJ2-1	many	TGTGCCAGCAGCCCACCCCCTAATCGGGGAAATGAGCAGTTCTTC	CASSPPPNRGNEQFF
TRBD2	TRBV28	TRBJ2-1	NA	TGTGCCAGCAGTTTATCCCCGGGACTAGCGGGAGAACGATCCTACAATGAGCAGTTCTTC	CASSLSPGLAGERSYNEQFF
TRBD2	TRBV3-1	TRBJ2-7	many	TGTGCCAGCAGCCAAGAACGCCTAGCGGGAGTCGACGAGCAGTACTTC	CASSQERLAGVDEQYF
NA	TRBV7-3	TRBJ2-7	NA	TGTGCCAGCAGCTTAAGGCTCGGACAAACCTACGAGCAGTACTTC	CASSLRLGQTYEQYF
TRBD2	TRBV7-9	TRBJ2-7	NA	TGTGCCAGCAGTCCACTAGCGGGGAAATACGAGCAGTACTTC	CASSPLAGKYEQYF
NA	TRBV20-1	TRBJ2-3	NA	TGCAGTGCTAGTGGTCCCCTTAGCACAGATACGCAGTATTTT	CSASGPLSTDTQYF
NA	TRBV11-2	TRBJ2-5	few	TGTGCCAGCAGCTCCGCCGGGACGTACCAAGAGACCCAGTACTTC	CASSSAGTYQETQYF
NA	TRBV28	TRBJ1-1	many	TGTGCCAGCAGTTTCGGGGGGCAGACCACTGAAGCTTTCTTT	CASSFGGQTTEAFF
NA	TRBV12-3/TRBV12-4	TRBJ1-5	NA	TGTGCCAGCAGCACCCTCGGACAGCGGGATCAGCCCCAGCATTTT	CASSTLGQRDQPQHF
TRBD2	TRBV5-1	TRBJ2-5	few	TGCGCCAGCAGCTTCCGCCCTAGCGGTAGTCAAGAGACCCAGTACTTC	CASSFRPSGSQETQYF
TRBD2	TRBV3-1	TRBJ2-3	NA	TGTGCCACTACACCGGGACTAGCCCCAGATACGCAGTATTTT	CATTPGLAPDTQYF
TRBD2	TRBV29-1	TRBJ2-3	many	TGCAGCGTTGAATTCGGGAGGGCCATTACAGATACGCAGTATTTT	CSVEFGRAITDTQYF
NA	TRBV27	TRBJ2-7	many	TGTGCCAGCGGGGGACTCAACGAGCAGTACTTC	CASGGLNEQYF
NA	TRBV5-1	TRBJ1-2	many	TGCGCCAGCAGCCCAGGACGGAAGGGTGGCTACACCTTC	CASSPGRKGGYTF
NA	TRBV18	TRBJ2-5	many	TGTGCCAGCTCACCGGACATCTTAGAGACCCAGTACTTC	CASSPDILETQYF
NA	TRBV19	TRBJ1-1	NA	TGTGCCAGTAGTCTCGGGACTTTGAACACTGAAGCTTTCTTT	CASSLGTLNTEAFF
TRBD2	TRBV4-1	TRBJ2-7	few	TGCGCCAGCAGCCAGGGCGGGAGGGCCCGCGAGCAGTACTTC	CASSQGGRAREQYF
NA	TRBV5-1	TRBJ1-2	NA	TGCGCCAGCAGCTTGGAAGGGCCTTATGGCTACACCTTC	CASSLEGPYGYTF
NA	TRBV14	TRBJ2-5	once	TGTGCCAGCAGCCATTTAACTGGAGCATTCAGGACCCAGTACTTC	CASSHLTGAFRTQYF
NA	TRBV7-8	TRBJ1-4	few	TGTGCCAGCAGCTTATATGAAGTTACAACTAATGAAAAACTGTTTTTT	CASSLYEVTTNEKLFF
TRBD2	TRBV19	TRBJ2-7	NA	TGTGCCAGTAGTATTAGCGGGGTCAGCTACGAGCAGTACTTC	CASSISGVSYEQYF
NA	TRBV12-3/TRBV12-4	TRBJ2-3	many	TGTGCCAGCAGTCGGGACGGGGCGCAGTATTTT	CASSRDGAQYF
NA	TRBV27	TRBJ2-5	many	TGTGCCAGCAGTTTCTTCCCCCCTTTGACCCAGTACTTC	CASSFFPPLTQYF
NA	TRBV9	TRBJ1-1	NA	TGTGCCAGCAGCGGGCCCGGAGAGGCTGAAGCTTTCTTT	CASSGPGEAEAFF
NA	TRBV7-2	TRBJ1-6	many	TGTGCCAGCAGCTTACGACAGCGCCCTGGCCGTGGACCCCTCCACTTT	CASSLRQRPGRGPLHF
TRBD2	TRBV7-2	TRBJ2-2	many	TGTGCCAGCAGCTTAGCGCCTAGCGGGAGTTTGAACACCGGGGAGCTGTTTTTT	CASSLAPSGSLNTGELFF
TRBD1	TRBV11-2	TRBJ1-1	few	TGTGCCAGCAGCCTCACTACAGGGGACACTGAAGCTTTCTTT	CASSLTTGDTEAFF
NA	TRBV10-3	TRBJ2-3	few	TGTGCCATCAAGGCCTCGGGTAGCGGAATCACAGATACGCAGTATTTT	CAIKASGSGITDTQYF
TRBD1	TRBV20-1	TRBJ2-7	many	TGCAGTGCCCCCGGGACAGTTACTTCCTACGAGCAGTACTTC	CSAPGTVTSYEQYF